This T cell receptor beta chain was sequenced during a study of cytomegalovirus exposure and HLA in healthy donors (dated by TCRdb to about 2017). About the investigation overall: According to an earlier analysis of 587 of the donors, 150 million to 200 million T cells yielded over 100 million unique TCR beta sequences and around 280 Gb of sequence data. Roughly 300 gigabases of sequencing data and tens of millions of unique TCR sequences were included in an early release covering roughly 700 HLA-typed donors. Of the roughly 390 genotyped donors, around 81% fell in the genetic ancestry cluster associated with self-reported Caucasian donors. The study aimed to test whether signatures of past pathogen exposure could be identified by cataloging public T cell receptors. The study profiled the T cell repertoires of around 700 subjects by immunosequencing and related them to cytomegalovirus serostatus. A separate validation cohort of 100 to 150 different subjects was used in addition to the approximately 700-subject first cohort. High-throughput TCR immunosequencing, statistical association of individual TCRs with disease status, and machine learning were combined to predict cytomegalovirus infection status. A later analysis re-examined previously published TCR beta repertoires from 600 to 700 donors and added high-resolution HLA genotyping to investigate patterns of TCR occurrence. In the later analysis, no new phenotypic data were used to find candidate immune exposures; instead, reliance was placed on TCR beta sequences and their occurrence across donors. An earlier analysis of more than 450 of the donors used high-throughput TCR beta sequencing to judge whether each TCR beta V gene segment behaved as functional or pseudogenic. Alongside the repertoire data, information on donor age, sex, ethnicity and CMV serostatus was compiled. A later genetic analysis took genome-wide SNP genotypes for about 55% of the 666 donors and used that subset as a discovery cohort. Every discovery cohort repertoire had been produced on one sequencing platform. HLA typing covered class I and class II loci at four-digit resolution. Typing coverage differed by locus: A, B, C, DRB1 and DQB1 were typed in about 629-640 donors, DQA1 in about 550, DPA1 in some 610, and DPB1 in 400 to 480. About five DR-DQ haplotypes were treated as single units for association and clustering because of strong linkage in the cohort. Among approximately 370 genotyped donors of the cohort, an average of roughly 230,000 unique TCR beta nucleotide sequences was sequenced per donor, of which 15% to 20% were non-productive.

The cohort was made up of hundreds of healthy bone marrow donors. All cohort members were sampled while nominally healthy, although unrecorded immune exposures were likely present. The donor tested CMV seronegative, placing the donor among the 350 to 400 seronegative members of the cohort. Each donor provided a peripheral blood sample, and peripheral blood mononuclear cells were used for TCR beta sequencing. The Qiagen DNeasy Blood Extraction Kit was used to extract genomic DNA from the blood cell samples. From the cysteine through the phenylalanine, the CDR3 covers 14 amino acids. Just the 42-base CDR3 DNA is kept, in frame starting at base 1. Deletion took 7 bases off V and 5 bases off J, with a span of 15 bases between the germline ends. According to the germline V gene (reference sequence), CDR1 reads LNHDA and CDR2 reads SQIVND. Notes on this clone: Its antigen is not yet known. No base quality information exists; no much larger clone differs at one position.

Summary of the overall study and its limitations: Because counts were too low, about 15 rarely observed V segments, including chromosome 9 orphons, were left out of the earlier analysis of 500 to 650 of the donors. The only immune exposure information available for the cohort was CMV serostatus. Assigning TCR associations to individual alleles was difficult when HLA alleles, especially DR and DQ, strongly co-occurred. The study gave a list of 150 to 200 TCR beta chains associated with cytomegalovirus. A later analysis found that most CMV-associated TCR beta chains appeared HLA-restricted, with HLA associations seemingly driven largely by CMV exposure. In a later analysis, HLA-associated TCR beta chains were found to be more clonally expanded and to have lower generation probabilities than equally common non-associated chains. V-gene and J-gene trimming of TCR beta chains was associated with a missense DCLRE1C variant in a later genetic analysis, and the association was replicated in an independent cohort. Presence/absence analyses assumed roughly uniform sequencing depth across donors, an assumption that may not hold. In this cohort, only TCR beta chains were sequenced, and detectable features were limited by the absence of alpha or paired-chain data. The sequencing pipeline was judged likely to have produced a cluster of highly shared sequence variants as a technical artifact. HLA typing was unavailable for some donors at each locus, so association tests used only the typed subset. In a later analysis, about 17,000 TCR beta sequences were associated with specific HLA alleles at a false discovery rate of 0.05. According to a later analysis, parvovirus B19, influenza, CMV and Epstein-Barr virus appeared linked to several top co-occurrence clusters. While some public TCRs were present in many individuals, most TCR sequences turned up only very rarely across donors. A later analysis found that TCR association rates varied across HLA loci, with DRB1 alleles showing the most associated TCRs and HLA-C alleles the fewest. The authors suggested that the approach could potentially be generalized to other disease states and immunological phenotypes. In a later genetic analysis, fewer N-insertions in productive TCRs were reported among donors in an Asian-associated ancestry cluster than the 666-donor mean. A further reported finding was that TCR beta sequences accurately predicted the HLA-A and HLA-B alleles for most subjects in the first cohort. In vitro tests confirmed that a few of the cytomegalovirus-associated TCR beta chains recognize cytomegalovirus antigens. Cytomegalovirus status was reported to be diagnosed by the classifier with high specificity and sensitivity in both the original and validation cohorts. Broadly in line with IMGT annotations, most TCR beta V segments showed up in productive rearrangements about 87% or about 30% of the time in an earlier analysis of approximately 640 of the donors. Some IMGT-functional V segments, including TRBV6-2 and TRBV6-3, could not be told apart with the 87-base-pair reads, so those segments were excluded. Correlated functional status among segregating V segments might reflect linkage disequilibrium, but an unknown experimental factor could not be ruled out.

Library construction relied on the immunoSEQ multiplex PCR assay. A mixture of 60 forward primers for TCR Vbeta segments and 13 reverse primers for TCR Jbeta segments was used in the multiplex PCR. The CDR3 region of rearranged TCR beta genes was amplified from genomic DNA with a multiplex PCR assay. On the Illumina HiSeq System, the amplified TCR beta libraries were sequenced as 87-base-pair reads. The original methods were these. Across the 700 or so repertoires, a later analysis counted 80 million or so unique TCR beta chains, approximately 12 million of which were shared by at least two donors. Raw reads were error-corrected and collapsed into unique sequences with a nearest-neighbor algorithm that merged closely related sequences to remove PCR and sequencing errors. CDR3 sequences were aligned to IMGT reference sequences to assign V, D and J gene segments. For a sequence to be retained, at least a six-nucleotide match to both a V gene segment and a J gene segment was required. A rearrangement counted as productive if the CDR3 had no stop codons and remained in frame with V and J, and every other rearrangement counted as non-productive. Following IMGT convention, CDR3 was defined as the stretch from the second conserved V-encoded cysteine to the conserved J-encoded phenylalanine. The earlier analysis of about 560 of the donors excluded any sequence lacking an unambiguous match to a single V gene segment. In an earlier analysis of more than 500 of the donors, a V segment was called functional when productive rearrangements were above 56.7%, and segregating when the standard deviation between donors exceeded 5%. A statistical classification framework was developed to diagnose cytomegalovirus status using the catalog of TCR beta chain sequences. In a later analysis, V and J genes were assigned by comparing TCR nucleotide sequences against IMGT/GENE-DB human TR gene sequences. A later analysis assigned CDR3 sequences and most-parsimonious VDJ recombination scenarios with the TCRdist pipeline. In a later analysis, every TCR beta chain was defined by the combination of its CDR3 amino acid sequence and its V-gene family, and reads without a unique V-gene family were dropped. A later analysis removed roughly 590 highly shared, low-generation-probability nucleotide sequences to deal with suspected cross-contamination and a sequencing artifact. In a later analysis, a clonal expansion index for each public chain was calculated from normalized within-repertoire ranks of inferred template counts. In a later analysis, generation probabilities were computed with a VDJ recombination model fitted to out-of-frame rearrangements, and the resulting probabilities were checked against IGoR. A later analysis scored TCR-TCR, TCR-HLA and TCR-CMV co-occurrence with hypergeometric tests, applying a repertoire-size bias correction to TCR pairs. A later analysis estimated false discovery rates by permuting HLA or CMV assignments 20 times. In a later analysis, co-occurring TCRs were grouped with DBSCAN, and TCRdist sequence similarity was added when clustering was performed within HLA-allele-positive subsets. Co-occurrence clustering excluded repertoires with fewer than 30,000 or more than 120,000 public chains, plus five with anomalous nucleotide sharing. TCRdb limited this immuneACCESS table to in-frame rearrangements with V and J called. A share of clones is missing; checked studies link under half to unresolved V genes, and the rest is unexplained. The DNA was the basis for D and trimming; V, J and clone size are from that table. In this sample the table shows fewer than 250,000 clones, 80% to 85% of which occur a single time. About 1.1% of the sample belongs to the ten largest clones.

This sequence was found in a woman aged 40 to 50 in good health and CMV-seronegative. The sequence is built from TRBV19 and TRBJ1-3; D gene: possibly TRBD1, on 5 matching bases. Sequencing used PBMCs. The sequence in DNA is TGTGCCAGTACCCCCGGCGGGGGACGAAACACCATATATTTT. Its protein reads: CASTPGGGRNTIYF.